The subject of this entry is one T cell receptor beta chain. What it recognizes is unknown. Thymus specimens were resections from corrective heart surgery. Serving as donors were healthy Finnish infants, each of whom was having open corrective surgery for congenital heart defects. Profiled with immunoSEQ multiplex PCR; TCRdb holds only in-frame clones, not every one. The table has 60,000 to 75,000 clones, 90% to 95% seen once. Trimming pared 2 bases from V and 8 bases from J, leaving 9 bases between. Germline-derived CDR1 and CDR2 are MDHEN and SYDVKM. There are 13 residues in the CDR3. The sample originates from a study of human thymus T cells. Study-wide findings and caveats: Thymic and blood repertoires appeared to display a bias in their usage of V and J genes. Unrelated individuals had highly overlapping thymic repertoires, as reported in related research.

This receptor was identified in a girl under three years old with a congenital heart defect but otherwise immunologically healthy. The J gene is TRBJ1-4, the V gene TRBV28; perhaps TRBD1 as D (5 bases). Material for sequencing was thymus tissue. DNA for the CDR3: TGTGCCAGCAGTTTAAGGAAGGGGGAAAAACTGTTTTTT. Protein: CASSLRKGEKLFF.